What follows are 27 T cell receptor beta chains derived from one specimen sequenced in a study of identical twins. TCRdb reprocessed the 5' RACE reads with MiXCR, giving one entry per CDR3 protein. Of 400,000 to 600,000 distinct CDR3 sequences listed, approximately 20% were seen once; the top ten hold around 0.48%. These data were likewise used in another study, on yellow fever vaccine responses in identical twins.

The sample consisted of CD4+ T cells sorted from blood. The receptors derive from a young woman in good health.

This clonotype appeared many times. This chain uses TRBV12-3 or TRBV12-4 with TRBJ2-7; D is possibly TRBD1 (5 bases). The CDR3 covers 13 residues. The V end lost 6 bases, the J end lost 3 bases, and 12 bases lay between the germline ends. The CDR3 reads CASRDETVYEQYF. Here the CDR3 DNA reads TGTGCCAGCAGAGACGAGACAGTCTACGAGCAGTACTTC.

This clonotype has just a few counts. The chain couples TRBV7-2 to TRBJ2-1, with D hard to call. V shed 5 bases and J shed 10 bases, with 12 bases lying between them. Germline CDR1 and CDR2: SGHTA and FQGNSA. CDR3 length: 12 amino acids. The CDR3: CASSLVNGEQFF. DNA for the CDR3: TGTGCCAGCAGCCTGGTTAATGGGGAGCAGTTCTTC.

The chain links TRBV2 to TRBJ1-2; 7 bases agree with TRBD1. Losses at the gene ends were 4 bases for V and 5 bases for J; bases not matched to a gene: 4. The CDR3 is made up of 13 amino acids. Germline V lookup: CDR1 SNHLY, CDR2 FYNNEI. CDR3 in DNA: TGTGCCAGCAGTGGACAGGGTCGTTATGGCTACACCTTC. It encodes CASSGQGRYGYTF.

The chain couples TRBV7-2 to TRBJ1-3; D possibly corresponds to TRBD1 (6 bases). Between the trimmed V and J ends, which lost 3 bases and 0 bases, there was a span of 9 bases. In germline, CDR1 is SGHTA, CDR2 FQGNSA. This CDR3 has 15 residues. The DNA for the CDR3 is TGTGCCAGCAGCTTTCAGGGGACCTCTGGAAACACCATATATTTT. It yields the protein CASSFQGTSGNTIYF. Together with reference TRBV7-2 and TRBJ1-3, the CDR3 gives the full variable domain: GAGVSQSPSNKVTEKGKDVELRCDPISGHTALYWYRQSLGQGLEFLIYFQGNSAPDKSGLPSDRFSAERTGGSVSTLTIQRTQQEDSAVYLCASSFQGTSGNTIYFGEGSWLTVV.

This clonotype came up a few times. The chain uses TRBV15 and TRBJ1-4; D unclear. The length of the CDR3 is 14 residues. Germline values: CDR1 LNHNV, CDR2 YYDKDF (reference sequence). V was pared by 0 bases and J by 7 bases, with 9 bases between. The CDR3 nucleotides read TGTGCCACCAGCAGAGATAAGCAGAGTGAAAAACTGTTTTTT. Its translation is CATSRDKQSEKLFF.

This chain joins TRBV5-1 and TRBJ2-3; D gene ambiguous. V shed 0 bases and J shed 7 bases, with 9 bases lying between them. This CDR3 is built from 13 residues. CDR1 and CDR2 (germline): SGHRS, YFSETQ. In DNA form, the CDR3 reads TGCGCCAGCAGCTTGGACGTGGCGAATACGCAGTATTTT. Amino acid sequence: CASSLDVANTQYF.

This clonotype has just a few counts. The chain is built from TRBV28 and TRBJ2-6; D is unresolved. The CDR3 contains 16 residues. Trimming pared 4 bases from V and 0 bases from J, leaving 10 bases between. Germline V gene data show CDR1 as MDHEN and CDR2 as SYDVKM. CDR3 loop: CASSSGSSSGANVLTF. The CDR3 DNA reads as TGTGCCAGCAGTTCCGGGTCCTCCTCTGGGGCCAACGTCCTGACTTTC.

The V gene is TRBV7-6, the J gene TRBJ1-5; 7 bases are a match to TRBD1. The junction had 2 bases not matched to a gene; V was cut back by 1 base and J by 5 bases. Germline assignment: CDR1 SGHVS and CDR2 FNYEAQ. This CDR3 contains 14 residues. As DNA, the CDR3 is TGTGCCAGCAGCTTAGGGGACAGCCATCAGCCCCAGCATTTT. It encodes CASSLGDSHQPQHF.

The chain is built from TRBV29-1 and TRBJ2-3; the D is unclear. The ends were cut back, 4 bases at V and 5 bases at J, with 10 bases in the middle. Germline V gives CDR1 SQVTM, CDR2 ANQGSEA. CDR3 length: 12 residues. CDR3 DNA sequence: TGCAGCGTTGTCGTATCCCTAGATACGCAGTATTTT. Encoded protein: CSVVVSLDTQYF.

The chain employs TRBV3-1 and TRBJ2-1; the match to TRBD2 covers 10 bases. The trim removed 8 bases at V and 5 bases at J, leaving 21 bases unmatched. Germline lookup yields CDR1 LGHDT and CDR2 YNNKEL (reference sequence). There are 19 residues in the CDR3. DNA of the CDR3: TGTGCCAGCTGTTTTTATGCGGCTAGCGGGAGTTTCCCTAACAATGAGCAGTTCTTC. This gives the protein CASCFYAASGSFPNNEQFF.

This clonotype was seen a few times. The rearrangement uses TRBV12-3 or TRBV12-4 and TRBJ2-5; TRBD1 is a possible D gene (6 bases). Trimming took 6 bases from V and 3 from J, leaving 11 bases between them. The CDR3 loop spans 13 amino acids. Written as DNA, the CDR3 is TGTGCCAGCAGAAATAACAGGGAAGAGACCCAGTACTTC. Its protein is CASRNNREETQYF.

There are a few counts of this clonotype. V gene TRBV25-1 combines with J gene TRBJ2-1; D gene uncertain. The CDR3 extends over 13 amino acids. With 9 bases removed from V and 5 bases from J, the gap between germline ends came to 14 bases. CDR1 is MGHDK and CDR2 is SYGVNS in the germline V gene. The CDR3 region has the DNA TGTGCCAGTACAAGCCGCCTGAACAATGAGCAGTTCTTC. This encodes CASTSRLNNEQFF.

This clonotype was counted a few times. V is TRBV28 and J is TRBJ2-5, with D maybe TRBD2 (5 bases). Germline CDR1 is MDHEN and CDR2 is SYDVKM. There are 14 residues in the CDR3. The V end was cut by 6 bases, the J end by 7 bases, with 18 bases between. The DNA for the CDR3 is TGTGCCAGCAGCCCCGACGGGGAGCTGGCGACCCAGTACTTC. This codes for CASSPDGELATQYF. Full variable domain (remainder filled in from reference TRBV28 and TRBJ2-5): DVKVTQSSRYLVKRTGEKVFLECVQDMDHENMFWYRQDPGLGLRLIYFSYDVKMKEKGDIPEGYSVSREKKERFSLILESASTNQTSMYLCASSPDGELATQYFGPGTRLLVL.

CDR3 bases: TGTGCCAGCAGTGATGGGTTCCAAGAGACCCAGTACTTC. Its protein product is CASSDGFQETQYF. V and J are TRBV2 and TRBJ2-5; D uncertain. Germline V gene lookup returns CDR1 SNHLY and CDR2 FYNNEI. This CDR3 contains 13 residues. V lost 3 bases to trimming and J lost 1 base, with 6 bases between them.

The chain carries TRBV9 and TRBJ2-1; 10 bases are shared with TRBD1. The CDR3 runs to 20 residues. Germline-derived CDR1 and CDR2 are SGDLS and YYNGEE. J was trimmed by 3 bases and V by 0 bases; bases with no gene match: 15. The CDR3 spells CASSVERGQGSGLLYNEQFF. The DNA of the CDR3 is TGTGCCAGCAGCGTAGAAAGGGGACAGGGGTCCGGACTACTCTACAATGAGCAGTTCTTC. The full variable domain, in which reference TRBV9 and TRBJ2-1 provide the parts outside the CDR3, is DSGVTQTPKHLITATGQRVTLRCSPRSGDLSVYWYQQSLDQGLQFLIQYYNGEERAKGNILERFSAQQFPDLHSELNLSSLELGDSALYFCASSVERGQGSGLLYNEQFFGPGTRLTVL.

This chain joins TRBV12-3 or TRBV12-4 and TRBJ2-5; 13 bases match TRBD2. This CDR3 comprises 16 residues. The V and J ends lost 5 bases and 4 bases, in that order; junction bases with no gene match: 7. In nucleotides, the CDR3 is TGTGCCAGCAGTGCCAGACTAGCGGGAGGTGGAGAGACCCAGTACTTC. Protein product: CASSARLAGGGETQYF.

This clonotype was recorded a few times. The chain combines TRBV12-3 or TRBV12-4 with TRBJ1-5; D may be TRBD1 (5 bases). The CDR3 runs 15 residues. Trimming removed 3 bases at V and 0 bases at J, with 9 bases between. CDR3 protein: CASSFPTDSNQPQHF. The CDR3, as DNA: TGTGCCAGCAGTTTCCCGACAGATAGCAATCAGCCCCAGCATTTT.

The chain joins TRBV27 to TRBJ1-2; perhaps TRBD1 as D (6 bases). With 3 bases removed from V and 3 bases from J, the gap between germline ends came to 11 bases. In germline, CDR1 is MNHEY, CDR2 SMNVEV (reference sequence). This CDR3 contains 14 residues. This CDR3 reads CASSFRRGYYGYTF. In nucleotides, the CDR3 is TGTGCCAGCAGTTTCCGAAGGGGGTACTATGGCTACACCTTC.

This clonotype has a handful of counts. V gene TRBV14 combines with J gene TRBJ1-6; no clear D. Germline CDR1 reads SGHDN; CDR2 reads FVKESK. Trimming removed 0 bases from V and 0 bases from J, with 9 bases in between. The CDR3 sequence is 17 residues long. The chain's CDR3 is CASSQDVGSSYNSPLHF. CDR3 nucleotides: TGTGCCAGCAGCCAAGATGTAGGCAGCTCCTATAATTCACCCCTCCACTTT.

The rearrangement links TRBV6-5 to TRBJ2-5; D may correspond to TRBD1 or TRBD2 (6 bases each). Germline V gives CDR1 MNHEY, CDR2 SVGAGI. Trimming cost V 7 bases and J 5 bases, with 14 bases left between them. CDR3 length: 13 amino acids. The CDR3 nucleotides are TGTGCCAGCAATTCCTTAGGGGGGGAGACCCAGTACTTC. Amino acid sequence: CASNSLGGETQYF.

The chain has TRBV5-1 and TRBJ2-7; no clear D. Germline loops: CDR1 SGHRS, CDR2 YFSETQ. V was clipped by 1 base and J by 6 bases, with 14 bases between them. This CDR3 is 14 amino acids long. CDR3 residues: CASSLRATVAEQYF. CDR3 nucleotides: TGCGCCAGCAGCTTGAGAGCTACGGTCGCCGAGCAGTACTTC.

The table lists this clonotype with many counts. This chain links TRBV2 with TRBJ1-2, with 7 bases fitting TRBD1. J gave up 7 bases and V 2 bases, and 1 base lay outside the gene matches. Germline loops: CDR1 SNHLY, CDR2 FYNNEI. The length of the CDR3 is 12 residues. CDR3 amino acids: CASSETGAGYTF. The CDR3 DNA is TGTGCCAGCAGTGAAACAGGGGCTGGCTACACCTTC.

This clonotype was found a few times. V usage is TRBV20-1 and J usage is TRBJ2-1, with 11 bases identical to TRBD2. The germline CDR1 and CDR2 sequences are DFQATT and SNEGSKA (reference sequence). The V segment lost 6 bases and the J segment 4 bases; nucleotides outside the gene matches: 8. The CDR3 spans 15 residues. CDR3 in amino acids: CSANSGLAVYNEQFF. The CDR3 nucleotides read TGCAGTGCCAACTCGGGACTAGCGGTTTACAATGAGCAGTTCTTC.

The chain recombines TRBV20-1 with TRBJ1-2, with D perhaps matching TRBD1 (5 bases). From germline, CDR1 is DFQATT and CDR2 SNEGSKA (reference sequence). Trimming took off 6 bases at V and 5 bases at J, with 13 bases between the two ends. The CDR3 runs 12 residues. The CDR3 DNA is TGCAGTGCCTCTCGGGGCCAATATGGCTACACCTTC. Translated: CSASRGQYGYTF.

This clonotype was observed a handful of times. The chain recombines TRBV6-5 with TRBJ1-1; 8 bases are shared with TRBD1. CDR1 is MNHEY and CDR2 is SVGAGI in the germline V gene. With 0 bases clipped from V and 4 bases from J, the junction kept 10 bases outside the gene matches. The CDR3 loop spans 17 amino acids. DNA of the CDR3: TGTGCCAGCAGTTACTCGAGCCAGGGGGCATTCGGCACTGAAGCTTTCTTT. This encodes CASSYSSQGAFGTEAFF.

The chain carries TRBV7-2 and TRBJ2-5; 7 bases map to TRBD1. Per germline, CDR1 SGHTA and CDR2 FQGNSA. The CDR3 is 15 amino acids. Trimming removed 5 bases from V and 5 bases from J; junction bases left unmatched: 11. The CDR3 region is CASSPGTVKGETQYF. CDR3 nucleotide sequence: TGTGCCAGCAGCCCAGGGACAGTAAAAGGGGAGACCCAGTACTTC.

The V and J genes are TRBV5-1 and TRBJ2-7; 8 bases fit TRBD2. The germline V gene has CDR1 SGHRS and CDR2 YFSETQ. The CDR3 has 13 residues. After removal of 6 bases from V and 0 bases from J, the junction contained 2 bases not matched to a gene. Here the CDR3 reads CASNREGSYEQYF. The CDR3 DNA follows: TGCGCCAGCAATCGGGAGGGCTCCTACGAGCAGTACTTC.